The source of this T cell receptor (beta chain) is a study of response to subunit inactivated influenza vaccine. There are 14 residues in the CDR3. Germline loops: CDR1 MNHNS, CDR2 SASEGT. The table lists this clonotype with a count of one. The antigen is unknown. The germline gene is not matched at one end of the junction; a read error may be the cause. TCRdb reprocessed the RT-PCR reads via MiXCR and lists one record per CDR3 protein. Among roughly 780,000 distinct CDR3 sequences listed, approximately 18% were seen once. The study's findings and limits: That few new T cells are recruited by each seasonal influenza vaccination was the authors' suggestion.

The genes are TRBV6-1 and TRBJ1-1; D is perhaps TRBD1 (5 bases). This sequence was found in a man aged 45-65 years who received an inactivated influenza vaccine. The sequences come from PBMCs from blood, collected around 5 days after vaccination. CDR3 nucleotide sequence: TGTGCCAGCAGTGAACGGGCCGGGGGGTCTGAAGCTTTCTTC. The encoded protein is CASSERAGGSEAFF.